This entry lists 20 T cell receptor beta chains sequenced from one sample in a study of blood T cell repertoires in COVID-19. The protocol was immunoSEQ multiplex PCR, while the TCRdb copy is restricted to in-frame clones and leaves out a portion. The profile shows 40,000 to 50,000 clones, 89% of them singletons. Source material: peripheral blood. The receptors originated from a man aged 50-59 years with active COVID-19.

The genes are TRBV5-1 and TRBJ2-1; 8 bases fit TRBD1. Germline CDR1 and CDR2: SGHRS and YFSETQ. This CDR3 spans 15 amino acids. V lost 3 bases and J lost 3; bases outside the gene matches: 5. In DNA form, the CDR3 reads TGCGCCAGCAGCTCGGGACAGGCGTACTACAATGAGCAGTTCTTC. It translates to CASSSGQAYYNEQFF.

The CDR3 sequence is CASSPAGTSGRSQYF. The DNA of the CDR3 is TGTGCCAGCAGCCCGGCCGGGACTAGCGGGAGGTCCCAGTACTTC. This chain joins TRBV7-9 and TRBJ2-5, with 15 nucleotides matching TRBD2. The junction had 7 bases not matched to a gene; V was cut back by 5 bases and J by 9 bases. Germline V gives CDR1 SEHNR, CDR2 FQNEAQ (reference sequence). This CDR3 has 15 amino acids. The variable domain in full, with the rest retrieved from reference TRBV7-9 and TRBJ2-5, is DTGVSQNPRHKITKRGQNVTFRCDPISEHNRLYWYRQTLGQGPEFLTYFQNEAQLEKSRLLSDRFSAERPKGSFSTLEIQRTEQGDSAMYLCASSPAGTSGRSQYFGPGTRLLVL.

In this sample, this clone turned up once. The CDR3 DNA follows: TGTGCCAGCAGCCCCGTACTAGCGGGAGATCCCAATGAGCAGTTCTTC. Translation: CASSPVLAGDPNEQFF. The chain has TRBV5-6 and TRBJ2-1; 11 nucleotides match TRBD2. The CDR3 is made up of 16 amino acids. After removal of 4 bases from V and 6 bases from J, the junction contained 9 bases not matched to a gene. Germline CDR1 SGHDT, CDR2 YYEEEE.

The chain has TRBV19 and TRBJ2-7; maybe TRBD2 (6 bases). CDR1 and CDR2 from the germline V gene are LNHDA and SQIVND (reference sequence). CDR3 size: 15 residues. V was pared by 1 base and J by 3 bases, with 13 bases between. CDR3 DNA sequence: TGTGCCAGTAGTATAGGAGGTGGGGGGAACTACGAGCAGTACTTC. Translating it yields CASSIGGGGNYEQYF.

The V and J genes are TRBV18 and TRBJ2-1, with 10 positions matching TRBD2. Looked up from germline, CDR1 is KGHSH and CDR2 is LQKENI. V was clipped by 6 bases and J by 4 bases; unmatched bases: 6. The CDR3 runs to 15 residues. CDR3 in amino acids: CASSRRTSGYNEQFF. Written as DNA, the CDR3 is TGTGCCAGCTCCCGCAGGACTAGCGGTTACAATGAGCAGTTCTTC.

V gene TRBV9 combines with J gene TRBJ2-2; 8 bases align to TRBD1. Germline assignment: CDR1 SGDLS and CDR2 YYNGEE. The CDR3 loop spans 16 amino acids. Germline trimming cut 0 bases from V and 6 bases from J; bases unmatched to any gene: 7. The CDR3 DNA reads TGTGCCAGCAGCGTAGTAGAGACAGGGGATGCCGGGGAGCTGTTTTTT. Protein product: CASSVVETGDAGELFF.

This clone is a singleton in its sample. The J gene is TRBJ2-2, the V gene TRBV9, with TRBD2 as a possible D gene (5 bases). The germline V gene encodes CDR1 SGDLS and CDR2 YYNGEE. CDR3 length equals 16 residues. Deletions cut 2 bases from V and 2 bases from J, with 13 bases between. The CDR3 sequence is CASSVGGRDNTGELFF. CDR3 sequence (DNA): TGTGCCAGCAGCGTTGGAGGTCGCGATAACACCGGGGAGCTGTTTTTT.

This rearrangement joins TRBV29-1 to TRBJ2-2; TRBD2 agrees at 7 bases. The V segment lost 4 bases and the J segment 4 bases; nucleotides outside the gene matches: 3. In germline, CDR1 is SQVTM, CDR2 ANQGSEA. CDR3 length equals 13 residues. The CDR3 nucleotides are TGCAGCGTTGGGCGGGAGAGCACCGGGGAGCTGTTTTTT. Residues: CSVGRESTGELFF.

The V gene is TRBV5-1, the J gene TRBJ2-2, with D hard to call. Trimming pared 0 bases from V and 3 bases from J, leaving 6 bases between. The CDR3 runs to 14 residues. The germline V gene has CDR1 SGHRS and CDR2 YFSETQ. The CDR3 sequence is CASSLASDTGELFF. In DNA form, the CDR3 reads TGCGCCAGCAGCTTGGCGAGCGACACCGGGGAGCTGTTTTTT.

The chain recombines TRBV19 with TRBJ1-5; D ambiguous. Germline lookup yields CDR1 LNHDA and CDR2 SQIVND (reference sequence). The V gene lost 6 bases and the J gene lost 0 bases, with 12 bases spanning the gap. CDR3 size: 15 residues. The CDR3, as DNA: TGTGCCAGTAGAAGCATGCCGAATAGCAATCAGCCCCAGCATTTT. Amino acids: CASRSMPNSNQPQHF.

The V call is TRBV4-1, the J call TRBJ1-1; D remains unclear. Trimming cost V 0 bases and J 5 bases, with 7 bases left between them. The CDR3 runs 13 residues. CDR1 and CDR2 (germline): MGHRA, YSYEKL. This CDR3 reads CASSQDGGTEAFF. In DNA, the CDR3 is TGCGCCAGCAGCCAAGACGGCGGGACTGAAGCTTTCTTT.

The gene calls are TRBV12-5 and TRBJ2-1; D not resolved. Trimming took off 2 bases at V and 7 bases at J, with 18 bases between the two ends. The V gene's germline CDR1 is LGHNT and CDR2 FRNRAP. The CDR3 has 16 residues. The CDR3 sequence is CASGLLGPFRSNEQFF. CDR3 bases: TGTGCTAGTGGTTTGTTGGGCCCGTTTAGGTCAAATGAGCAGTTCTTC.

V usage is TRBV11-2 and J usage is TRBJ2-3, with TRBD1 identical over 7 bases. CDR1 SGHAT and CDR2 FQNNGV come from the germline V gene. The CDR3 length is 18 residues. With V trimmed by 4 bases and J by 0 bases, 13 bases remained unmatched. CDR3 amino acids: CASSSKPDRDSSTDTQYF. The CDR3 DNA reads TGTGCCAGCAGCTCTAAACCCGACCGGGACAGTAGCACAGATACGCAGTATTTT.

This chain connects TRBV6-5 to TRBJ2-5; the D gene is possibly TRBD2 (5 bases). V was clipped by 8 bases and J by 2 bases, with 12 bases between them. Germline CDR1 reads MNHEY; CDR2 reads SVGAGI. This CDR3 region has 13 residues. CDR3 sequence (DNA): TGTGCCAGCGGGAGTCATGGGCAAGAGACCCAGTACTTC. Translation: CASGSHGQETQYF.

This clone was observed a single time. The chain carries TRBV4-1 and TRBJ1-2, with D maybe TRBD1 (5 bases). Germline values: CDR1 MGHRA, CDR2 YSYEKL. The CDR3 length is 14 residues. With 7 bases removed from V and 3 bases from J, the gap between germline ends came to 15 bases. The DNA for the CDR3 is TGCGCCAGCAACCCCCAGGAGGGGTACTATGGCTACACCTTC. Translated: CASNPQEGYYGYTF.

V gene TRBV28 combines with J gene TRBJ2-7, with 7 bases that match TRBD2. CDR1 is MDHEN and CDR2 is SYDVKM in the germline V gene. The junction had 8 bases not matched to a gene; V was cut back by 6 bases and J by 0 bases. The CDR3 covers 15 residues. DNA of the CDR3: TGTGCCAGCAGCCGGGGTAGCGGGCGCTCCTACGAGCAGTACTTC. Translated, it gives CASSRGSGRSYEQYF.

This rearrangement joins TRBV5-1 to TRBJ2-2; D possibly corresponds to TRBD1 (6 bases). The CDR3 is made up of 16 amino acids. CDR1 is SGHRS, CDR2 YFSETQ, per germline. V lost 4 bases to trimming and J lost 4 bases, with 17 bases between them. CDR3 amino acids: CASSVRDTEVTGELFF. The DNA for the CDR3 is TGCGCCAGCAGCGTCCGGGACACAGAGGTCACCGGGGAGCTGTTTTTT.

This clone was seen once. CDR3 protein: CATSGGYYNEQFF. The DNA of the CDR3 is TGTGCCACCAGTGGGGGCTACTACAATGAGCAGTTCTTC. The rearrangement uses TRBV24-1 and TRBJ2-1; TRBD1 might be the D (5 bases). The CDR3 is 13 residues long. V was cut by 5 bases and J by 3 bases, with 7 bases left in between. Germline-derived CDR1 and CDR2 are KGHDR and SFDVKD.

The chain has TRBV5-8 and TRBJ1-2; maybe TRBD1 (5 bases). CDR3 size: 14 residues. Trimming shortened V by 0 bases and J by 2 bases, and 8 bases separated the two germline ends. Germline V CDR1 and CDR2: SGHTS, YDEGEE. CDR3 coding DNA: TGTGCCAGCAGCTTGGCAGGGCTAAACTATGGCTACACCTTC. Translation gives CASSLAGLNYGYTF.

The V gene is TRBV5-1, the J gene TRBJ2-5; D gene unclear. This CDR3 spans 13 amino acids. The germline V and J ends were trimmed by 0 bases and 2 bases, with 5 bases remaining between them. Germline CDR1 and CDR2: SGHRS and YFSETQ. Here the CDR3 reads CASSLGQQETQYF. As DNA, the CDR3 is TGCGCCAGCAGCTTGGGGCAGCAAGAGACCCAGTACTTC.